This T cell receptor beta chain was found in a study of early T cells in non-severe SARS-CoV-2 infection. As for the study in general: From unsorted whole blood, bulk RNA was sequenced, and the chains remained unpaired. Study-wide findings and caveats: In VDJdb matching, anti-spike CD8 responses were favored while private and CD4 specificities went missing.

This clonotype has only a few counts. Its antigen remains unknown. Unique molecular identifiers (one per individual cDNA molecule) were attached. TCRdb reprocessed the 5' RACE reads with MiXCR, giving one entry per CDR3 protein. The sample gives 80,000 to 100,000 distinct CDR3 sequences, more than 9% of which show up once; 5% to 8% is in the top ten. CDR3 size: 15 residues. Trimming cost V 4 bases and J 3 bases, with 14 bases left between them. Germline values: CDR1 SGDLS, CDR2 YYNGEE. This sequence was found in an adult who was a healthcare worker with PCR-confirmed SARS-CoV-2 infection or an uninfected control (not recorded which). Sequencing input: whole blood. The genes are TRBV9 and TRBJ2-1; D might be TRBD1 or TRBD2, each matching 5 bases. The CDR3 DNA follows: TGTGCCAGCAGCCTCCGGGACCAGGGCTACAATGAGCAGTTCTTC. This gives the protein CASSLRDQGYNEQFF.